One and the same sample provided the 24 T cell receptor beta chains below, sequenced in a study of graft-versus-host responses after intestinal transplantation. Repertoires were generated with immunoSEQ multiplex PCR, while TCRdb's copy carries only in-frame clones and drops some. The sample includes fewer than 50,000 clones, roughly nine tenths of them seen just once. Here the sequenced sample was PBMCs, taken 524 days after transplant. The receptors come from a human patient who received an intestinal transplant, so some T cells may come from the graft donor.

This chain links TRBV28 with TRBJ1-2, with D tentatively TRBD1 (6 bases). V lost 8 bases to trimming and J lost 6 bases, with 13 bases between them. The CDR3 has 12 residues. Germline V gene sequence: CDR1 MDHEN, CDR2 SYDVKM. The CDR3 DNA reads as TGTGCCAGCGTAACAGGGAATCATGGCTACACCTTC. Residues: CASVTGNHGYTF.

This clone appeared a single time. CDR3 amino acids: CASSQFQGPNQPQHF. CDR3 nucleotide sequence: TGTGCCAGCAGCCAATTCCAGGGACCAAATCAGCCCCAGCATTTT. V gene TRBV16 combines with J gene TRBJ1-5; possibly TRBD1 for D (5 bases). Germline V gene sequence: CDR1 KGHSY, CDR2 FQNENV. V lost 1 base to trimming and J lost 4 bases, with 11 bases between them. The CDR3 is 15 residues long.

J is TRBJ2-7 and V is TRBV5-7, with D maybe TRBD1 (5 bases). TRBV5-7 is known as an ORF, though its function is uncertain. V lost 2 bases and J lost 5, with 8 bases in between. The CDR3 totals 12 residues. CDR3 bases: TGTGCCAGCAGCTTTGCAGGGAACGAGCAGTACTTC. Translation: CASSFAGNEQYF.

The gene calls are TRBV30 and TRBJ1-4; D unclear. The V and J ends lost 0 bases and 7 bases respectively, with 12 bases between them. The CDR3 consists of 14 residues. Germline-derived CDR1 and CDR2 are GTSNPN and SVGIG (reference sequence). DNA of the CDR3: TGTGCCTGGAGTGTTACGGGGATTCCTGAAAAACTGTTTTTT. Translation gives CAWSVTGIPEKLFF. The whole variable domain, filled in from reference TRBV30 and TRBJ1-4, reads SQTIHQWPATLVQPVGSPLSLECTVEGTSNPNLYWYRQAAGRGLQLLFYSVGIGQISSEVPQNLSASRPQDRQFILSSKKLLLSDSGFYLCAWSVTGIPEKLFFGSGTQLSVL.

This clone was observed a handful of times. The chain employs TRBV5-1 and TRBJ1-3; 7 bases are a match to TRBD1. This CDR3 has 14 residues. From germline, CDR1 is SGHRS and CDR2 YFSETQ. Trimming removed 4 bases from V and 2 bases from J; junction bases left unmatched: 3. CDR3 sequence (DNA): TGCGCCAGCAGCCGACAGGGTCCTGGAAACACCATATATTTT. Protein product: CASSRQGPGNTIYF. The variable domain in full, completed from reference TRBV5-1 and TRBJ1-3, reads KAGVTQTPRYLIKTRGQQVTLSCSPISGHRSVSWYQQTPGQGLQFLFEYFSETQRNKGNFPGRFSGRQFSNSRSEMNVSTLELGDSALYLCASSRQGPGNTIYFGEGSWLTVV.

This chain links TRBV7-9 with TRBJ1-2, with TRBD1 identical over 7 bases. Per the germline V gene, CDR1 is SEHNR and CDR2 is FQNEAQ (reference sequence). The CDR3 contains 12 residues. Germline trimming cut 4 bases from V and 6 bases from J; bases unmatched to any gene: 2. CDR3 in DNA: TGTGCCAGCAGCTACGGGACAGATGGCTACACCTTC. The encoded protein is CASSYGTDGYTF.

The chain combines TRBV5-8 with TRBJ2-7; D possibly corresponds to TRBD1 (6 bases). The CDR3 is 16 residues long. Germline CDR1 is SGHTS and CDR2 is YDEGEE. Trimming pared 0 bases from V and 5 bases from J, leaving 18 bases between. This chain's CDR3 is CASSLGTALALDEQYF. Here the CDR3 DNA reads TGTGCCAGCAGCTTGGGGACAGCCTTGGCTCTGGACGAGCAGTACTTC.

This rearrangement joins TRBV4-2 to TRBJ2-5, with D possibly being TRBD2 (6 bases). The DNA end lines up better with TRBJ2-7; the J call may be wrong. Germline CDR1 is LGHNA and CDR2 is YNFKEQ. This CDR3 spans 16 amino acids. CDR3 DNA: TGTGCCAGCAGTCAGATCGGAGGGCCGAGCTCCTACGAGCAGTACTTC. This gives the protein CASSQIGGPSSYEQYF.

The genes are TRBV4-1 and TRBJ2-7; D tentatively reads TRBD1 or TRBD2 (7 bases each). Germline assignment: CDR1 MGHRA and CDR2 YSYEKL. V shed 0 bases and J shed 1 base, with 13 bases lying between them. The CDR3 contains 16 residues. The chain's CDR3 is CASSQEPQGGSYEQYF. In DNA, the CDR3 is TGCGCCAGCAGCCAAGAACCCCAGGGGGGGTCCTACGAGCAGTACTTC.

This clone was observed a handful of times. The chain links TRBV7-8 to TRBJ2-5, with D perhaps matching TRBD2 (5 bases). Trimming pared 5 bases from V and 1 base from J, leaving 14 bases between. CDR3 length equals 15 residues. Germline V gives CDR1 SGHVS, CDR2 FQNEAQ. CDR3 loop: CASSGRGSLQETQYF. CDR3 nucleotide sequence: TGTGCCAGCAGCGGTCGGGGTTCGCTCCAAGAGACCCAGTACTTC. The full variable domain, rest sourced from reference TRBV7-8 and TRBJ2-5, is GAGVSQSPRYKVAKRGQDVALRCDPISGHVSLFWYQQALGQGPEFLTYFQNEAQLDKSGLPSDRFFAERPEGSVSTLKIQRTQQEDSAVYLCASSGRGSLQETQYFGPGTRLLVL.

The chain recombines TRBV6-5 with TRBJ1-5; 9 bases fit TRBD1. V dropped 5 bases and J dropped 4; count of bases not matched to a gene: 6. This CDR3 region has 15 residues. CDR1 and CDR2 from the germline V gene are MNHEY and SVGAGI. CDR3 in amino acids: CASSPRGQGNQPQHF. The CDR3 region has the DNA TGTGCCAGCAGTCCAAGGGGACAGGGAAATCAGCCCCAGCATTTT.

A single count supports this clone. The genes are TRBV7-3 and TRBJ2-3; 10 bases map to TRBD2. J gave up 7 bases and V 3 bases, and 4 bases lay outside the gene matches. The CDR3 spans 14 residues. CDR1 and CDR2 (germline): SGHTA, FQGTGA. Written as DNA, the CDR3 is TGTGCCAGCAGCTTTGGTACTAGCGGGAATACGCAGTATTTT. This codes for CASSFGTSGNTQYF.

The genes are TRBV27 and TRBJ2-3; no reliable D call. This CDR3 has 14 amino acids. From germline, CDR1 is MNHEY and CDR2 SMNVEV (reference sequence). V shed 1 base and J shed 0 bases, with 5 bases lying between them. The CDR3 region is CASSLFYSTDTQYF. CDR3 nucleotide sequence: TGTGCCAGCAGTTTATTCTACAGCACAGATACGCAGTATTTT.

Only one count was recorded for this clone. The same CDR3 can be traced to other DNA sequences in this sample. The chain couples TRBV9 to TRBJ2-3; possibly TRBD1 for D (6 bases). Germline V gene lookup returns CDR1 SGDLS and CDR2 YYNGEE. V was clipped by 2 bases and J by 3 bases, with 7 bases between them. The CDR3 covers 13 residues. The CDR3 DNA is TGTGCCAGCAGCGTCCAGGGGACAGATACGCAGTATTTT. Protein product: CASSVQGTDTQYF.

The V gene is TRBV4-1, the J gene TRBJ1-5; 7 bases line up with TRBD1. Germline loops: CDR1 MGHRA, CDR2 YSYEKL. The ends lost 1 base at V and 4 bases at J; junction bases unmatched: 4. CDR3 length equals 15 residues. CDR3 residues: CASSQGTGLNQPQHF. The CDR3 nucleotides are TGCGCCAGCAGCCAAGGGACAGGCCTAAATCAGCCCCAGCATTTT.

The rearrangement links TRBV2 to TRBJ1-1; tentative D call: TRBD1 (5 bases). Trimming took off 7 bases at V and 7 bases at J, with 19 bases between the two ends. The CDR3 loop spans 14 amino acids. The germline CDR1 and CDR2 sequences are SNHLY and FYNNEI. The CDR3 nucleotides are TGTGCCAGCACCTTGGGGACTCTGGTTGTTGAAGCTTTCTTT. Residues: CASTLGTLVVEAFF.

V gene TRBV27 combines with J gene TRBJ2-1, with D maybe TRBD1 (6 bases). Between the trimmed V and J ends, which lost 3 bases and 8 bases, there was a span of 14 bases. CDR1 is MNHEY, CDR2 SMNVEV, per germline (reference sequence). This CDR3 comprises 14 residues. The DNA for the CDR3 is TGTGCCAGCAGTTTGGGGGACAAAAGAGATGAGCAGTTCTTC. Its protein product is CASSLGDKRDEQFF.

This clone was observed a single time. This sequence joins TRBV19 and TRBJ1-2; TRBD1 matches 7 bases. This CDR3 comprises 15 residues. J lost 0 bases, V lost 6 bases, and 7 bases had no gene match. Germline CDR1 LNHDA, CDR2 SQIVND (reference sequence). In DNA, the CDR3 is TGTGCCAGTAGACGCACTGGGACAGCTAACTATGGCTACACCTTC. Amino acid sequence: CASRRTGTANYGYTF.

The chain recombines TRBV12-5 with TRBJ1-2, with TRBD1 matching over 7 bases. CDR3 length: 17 amino acids. V lost 6 bases and J lost 3; bases outside the gene matches: 16. Germline V gene data show CDR1 as LGHNT and CDR2 as FRNRAP. CDR3 nucleotide sequence: TGTGCTAGTGGCCAGAATCAGGGGGGCCGGACCCACTATGGCTACACCTTC. Amino acid sequence: CASGQNQGGRTHYGYTF.

V is TRBV28 and J is TRBJ1-5, with D hard to call. The germline gives CDR1 MDHEN, CDR2 SYDVKM. V was shortened by 3 bases and J by 7 bases, with 16 bases between the two germline ends. CDR3 length equals 15 residues. CDR3 in amino acids: CASSFPRTLVQPQHF. The CDR3 region has the DNA TGTGCCAGCAGTTTCCCTAGAACACTAGTACAGCCCCAGCATTTT. The full variable domain, in which reference TRBV28 and TRBJ1-5 provide the parts outside the CDR3, is DVKVTQSSRYLVKRTGEKVFLECVQDMDHENMFWYRQDPGLGLRLIYFSYDVKMKEKGDIPEGYSVSREKKERFSLILESASTNQTSMYLCASSFPRTLVQPQHFGDGTRLSIL.

CDR3 amino acids: CASSVAGASNQPQHF. The CDR3 bases are TGTGCCAGCAGCGTAGCCGGGGCTAGCAATCAGCCCCAGCATTTT. The chain joins TRBV9 to TRBJ1-5; TRBD1 is a possible D gene (5 bases). This CDR3 has 15 amino acids. From germline, CDR1 is SGDLS and CDR2 YYNGEE. V gave up 0 bases and J gave up 0 bases, with 7 bases separating them.

The CDR3 protein is CASSSRLGTQYF. The CDR3 nucleotides read TGTGCCAGCAGCTCCCGTCTCGGGACCCAGTACTTC. The chain employs TRBV7-9 and TRBJ2-5; no reliable D call. The germline V and J ends were trimmed by 4 bases and 7 bases, with 10 bases remaining between them. The germline V gene encodes CDR1 SEHNR and CDR2 FQNEAQ (reference sequence). The CDR3 totals 12 residues. Filled out from reference TRBV7-9 and TRBJ2-5, the complete variable domain reads DTGVSQNPRHKITKRGQNVTFRCDPISEHNRLYWYRQTLGQGPEFLTYFQNEAQLEKSRLLSDRFSAERPKGSFSTLEIQRTEQGDSAMYLCASSSRLGTQYFGPGTRLLVL.

The chain employs TRBV11-3 and TRBJ2-7, with 8 bases identical to TRBD1. This CDR3 comprises 15 residues. Germline-derived CDR1 and CDR2 are SGHNT and YENEEA. The trim removed 0 bases at V and 6 bases at J, leaving 7 bases unmatched. This CDR3 reads CASSLEETGAFEQYF. In DNA form, the CDR3 reads TGTGCCAGCAGCTTAGAGGAGACAGGGGCGTTCGAGCAGTACTTC.

The chain is built from TRBV5-4 and TRBJ2-7; TRBD2 aligns across 12 bases. Germline CDR1 is SGHNT and CDR2 is YYREEE (reference sequence). Trimming took 5 bases from V and 2 from J; bases not matched to a gene: 2. The CDR3 has 14 amino acids. CDR3 protein: CASRSSGRAYEQYF. DNA of the CDR3: TGTGCCAGCAGATCTAGCGGGAGGGCCTACGAGCAGTACTTC.